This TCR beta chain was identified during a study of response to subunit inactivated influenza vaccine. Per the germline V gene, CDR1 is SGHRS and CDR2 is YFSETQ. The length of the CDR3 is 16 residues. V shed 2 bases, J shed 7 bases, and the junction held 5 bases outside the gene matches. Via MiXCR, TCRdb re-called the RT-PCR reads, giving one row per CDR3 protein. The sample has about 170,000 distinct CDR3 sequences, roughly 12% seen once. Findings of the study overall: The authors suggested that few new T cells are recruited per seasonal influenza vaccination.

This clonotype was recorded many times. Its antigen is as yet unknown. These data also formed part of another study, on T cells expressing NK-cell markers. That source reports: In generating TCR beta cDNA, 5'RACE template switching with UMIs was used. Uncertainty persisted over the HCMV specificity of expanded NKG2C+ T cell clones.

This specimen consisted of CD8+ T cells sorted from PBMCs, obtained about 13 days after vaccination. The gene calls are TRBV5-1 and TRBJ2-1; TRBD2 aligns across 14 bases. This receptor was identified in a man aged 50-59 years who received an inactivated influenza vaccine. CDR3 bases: TGCGCCAGCAGCTTTACGGGACTAGCGGGAGATAATGAGCAGTTCTTC. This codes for CASSFTGLAGDNEQFF.